The 24 T cell receptor beta chains reported below all come from one sample, sequenced in a study of T-cell memory formation after mild COVID-19. TCRdb itself ran the 5' RACE reads through MiXCR, one entry per CDR3 protein. This table has around 140,000 distinct CDR3 sequences, under 25% appearing once. The source material was PBMCs or a T cell subset sorted from them (not recorded which). Receptors originate from an adult woman who had mild COVID-19 (a few samples of this study predate the infection). Cell type and time point are not known.

For the CDR3, the DNA is TGTGCCACCAGTCCCTCAGGGGGGGGCTACGAGCAGTACTTC. This sequence encodes CATSPSGGGYEQYF. This chain connects TRBV24-1 to TRBJ2-7; D possibly matches TRBD1 or TRBD2 (7 bases each). From germline, CDR1 is KGHDR and CDR2 SFDVKD. The CDR3 totals 14 residues. V dropped 6 bases and J dropped 3 bases, with 14 bases sitting between them.

This clonotype was counted between two and nine times. This CDR3 is CASSLMGGPSTDTQYF. The CDR3 region has the DNA TGTGCCAGCAGTTTAATGGGCGGGCCCTCCACAGATACGCAGTATTTT. The chain has TRBV12-3 or TRBV12-4 and TRBJ2-3; perhaps TRBD2 as D (5 bases). The CDR3 is 16 residues long. Trimming shortened V by 2 bases and J by 2 bases, and 14 bases separated the two germline ends.

V is TRBV30 and J is TRBJ2-7; unclear D gene. Germline V gene lookup returns CDR1 GTSNPN and CDR2 SVGIG (reference sequence). The length of the CDR3 is 12 residues. Trimming removed 3 bases at V and 3 bases at J, with 9 bases between. DNA for the CDR3: TGTGCCTGGAGAGAGACAAACTACGAGCAGTACTTC. The encoded protein is CAWRETNYEQYF.

V gene TRBV12-3 or TRBV12-4 combines with J gene TRBJ1-1, with 9 bases matching TRBD1. This CDR3 is 14 amino acids long. V gave up 6 bases and J gave up 3 bases; unmatched junction bases: 5. CDR3 amino acids: CASSPGTGYTEAFF. The CDR3 bases are TGTGCCAGCAGCCCCGGGACAGGGTACACTGAAGCTTTCTTT.

This clonotype appeared a few times. The chain couples TRBV15 to TRBJ2-5, with 7 bases identical to TRBD2. The germline V gene encodes CDR1 LNHNV and CDR2 YYDKDF (reference sequence). The V and J ends lost 1 base and 5 bases, in that order; junction bases with no gene match: 4. CDR3 length equals 14 residues. The CDR3 DNA reads as TGTGCCACCAGCAGAGTGAGCGGGAAGGAGACCCAGTACTTC. It is translated as CATSRVSGKETQYF.

The chain is built from TRBV20-1 and TRBJ1-2; 9 nucleotides line up with TRBD1. The CDR3 is made up of 12 amino acids. The junction had 3 bases not matched to a gene; V was cut back by 5 bases and J by 5 bases. CDR1 is DFQATT, CDR2 SNEGSKA, per germline (reference sequence). The CDR3, as DNA: TGCAGTGCTCGGGACAGGGCGTATGGCTACACCTTC. It is translated as CSARDRAYGYTF.

This clonotype occurred a few times. The rearrangement joins TRBV6-1 to TRBJ1-1; D call uncertain. Trimming took off 2 bases at V and 3 bases at J, with 10 bases between the two ends. The CDR3 spans 14 residues. Germline loops: CDR1 MNHNS, CDR2 SASEGT. Here the CDR3 DNA reads TGTGCCAGCAGTGAAACGGCGGAGTACACTGAAGCTTTCTTT. As protein: CASSETAEYTEAFF.

This clonotype occurred many times. The genes are TRBV21-1 and TRBJ2-3; TRBD2 reflects the table's D call only, with no check against the DNA. TRBV21-1 is tagged as a pseudogene. CDR3 length equals 14 residues. CDR3 loop: CASFGTSATDTQYF. CDR3 bases: TGTGCCAGCTTTGGGACTAGTGCCACAGATACGCAGTATTTT.

This clonotype came up once. Given the absence of the conserved phenylalanine or tryptophan at the CDR3 end, a read error is likely. The chain couples TRBV20-1 to TRBJ2-7, with 10 positions matching TRBD2. J gave up 0 bases and V 3 bases, and 5 bases lay outside the gene matches. This CDR3 spans 15 amino acids. The V gene's germline CDR1 is DFQATT and CDR2 SNEGSKA (reference sequence). CDR3 amino acids: CSASLTSGFSYEQYL. In nucleotides, the CDR3 is TGCAGTGCTAGCCTGACTAGCGGGTTCTCCTACGAGCAGTACTTA.

Only a few counts were recorded for this clonotype. J is TRBJ2-2 and V is TRBV6-5, with unresolved D. V was trimmed by 5 bases and J by 5 bases, leaving 12 bases between them. This CDR3 is 14 amino acids long. Germline CDR1 reads MNHEY; CDR2 reads SVGAGI. The CDR3 here is CASSPVPKTGELFF. The CDR3 region has the DNA TGTGCCAGCAGTCCCGTGCCCAAGACCGGGGAGCTGTTTTTT.

On this clonotype itself: A much larger clone lies one base from this, so it may be a read error. The chain joins TRBV7-7 to TRBJ2-5; D is undetermined. The CDR3 sequence is 14 residues long. CDR1 and CDR2 from the germline V gene are SSHAT and FNYEAQ (reference sequence). The CDR3 sequence is CAGSLDITTETQYF. CDR3 nucleotides: TGTGCTGGCAGCTTAGATATTACCACGGAGACCCAGTACTTC.

This chain links TRBV11-2 with TRBJ2-3; no clear D. V lost 5 bases and J 2 bases, leaving 17 bases between the germline ends. From germline, CDR1 is SGHAT and CDR2 FQNNGV. CDR3 size: 16 residues. CDR3 in DNA: TGTGCCAGCAGCCGATCCCTGTCGGGCCACACAGATACGCAGTATTTT. The encoded protein is CASSRSLSGHTDTQYF.

This clonotype came up a few times. The chain couples TRBV5-1 to TRBJ1-1; tentative D call: TRBD1 (6 bases). V was clipped by 6 bases and J by 4 bases, with 16 bases between them. Germline V gene data show CDR1 as SGHRS and CDR2 as YFSETQ. The CDR3 has 14 amino acids. In DNA, the CDR3 is TGCGCCAGCACCGAACAGGGTTTAGGCACTGAAGCTTTCTTT. Its protein is CASTEQGLGTEAFF.

The chain is built from TRBV10-3 and TRBJ1-2; TRBD1 is a possible D gene (6 bases). The V end was cut by 6 bases, the J end by 4 bases, with 15 bases between. The germline gives CDR1 ENHRY, CDR2 SYGVKD. The CDR3 spans 14 residues. The CDR3 nucleotides are TGTGCCATCAGGGAGACAGGATATACCTATGGCTACACCTTC. This codes for CAIRETGYTYGYTF.

A few counts support this clonotype. The chain couples TRBV29-1 to TRBJ2-1, with a tentative D call TRBD1 (5 bases). The CDR3 has 13 amino acids. Germline V gene sequence: CDR1 SQVTM, CDR2 ANQGSEA. Trimming pared 5 bases from V and 10 bases from J, leaving 18 bases between. The CDR3 spells CSVCTGSSCEQFF. In DNA form, the CDR3 reads TGCAGCGTTTGTACAGGCTCGTCGTGCGAGCAGTTCTTC.

The table lists this clonotype with many counts. The rearrangement uses TRBV12-3 or TRBV12-4 and TRBJ2-3; TRBD1 matches at 8 bases. V lost 5 bases to trimming and J lost 4 bases; unmatched junction nucleotides: 2. This CDR3 has 13 residues. CDR3: CASSPTGADTQYF. The CDR3 nucleotides are TGTGCCAGCAGTCCGACAGGGGCAGATACGCAGTATTTT.

Only a few counts were recorded for this clonotype. The J gene is TRBJ2-3, the V gene TRBV12-5, with TRBD1 matching over 7 bases. Germline V CDR1 and CDR2: LGHNT, FRNRAP. J was trimmed by 0 bases and V by 1 base; bases with no gene match: 1. The CDR3 length is 15 residues. The CDR3 reads CASGLEGASTDTQYF. In DNA form, the CDR3 reads TGTGCTAGTGGTTTGGAGGGGGCTAGCACAGATACGCAGTATTTT.

The rearrangement uses TRBV12-3 or TRBV12-4 and TRBJ2-5; TRBD1 matches at 7 bases. This CDR3 region has 13 residues. The V and J ends lost 5 bases and 2 bases, in that order; junction bases with no gene match: 2. The CDR3 sequence: CASSPQGQETQYF. DNA for the CDR3: TGTGCCAGCAGTCCACAGGGGCAAGAGACCCAGTACTTC.

The chain couples TRBV7-2 to TRBJ2-1, with D perhaps matching TRBD2 (5 bases). The CDR3 is 16 residues long. Germline V CDR1 and CDR2: SGHTA, FQGNSA. The germline V and J ends were trimmed by 0 bases and 9 bases, with 18 bases remaining between them. The CDR3 DNA follows: TGTGCCAGCAGCTTAGCTGCGGGCCTCAGCGATCCTGAGCAGTTCTTC. This encodes CASSLAAGLSDPEQFF. Full variable domain (missing parts from reference TRBV7-2 and TRBJ2-1): GAGVSQSPSNKVTEKGKDVELRCDPISGHTALYWYRQSLGQGLEFLIYFQGNSAPDKSGLPSDRFSAERTGGSVSTLTIQRTQQEDSAVYLCASSLAAGLSDPEQFFGPGTRLTVL.

This clonotype was detected only a few times. The chain joins TRBV9 to TRBJ2-3; TRBD1 aligns across 10 bases. With 2 bases clipped from V and 1 base from J, the junction kept 7 bases outside the gene matches. The germline CDR1 and CDR2 sequences are SGDLS and YYNGEE. There are 17 residues in the CDR3. Here the CDR3 DNA reads TGTGCCAGCAGCGTCCTTGCCGGGACAGGGGGCACAGATACGCAGTATTTT. Its translation is CASSVLAGTGGTDTQYF.

This clonotype was observed a handful of times. V and J are TRBV5-1 and TRBJ2-1, with unresolved D. Trimming cost V 2 bases and J 9 bases, with 12 bases left between them. The CDR3 covers 13 residues. CDR1 and CDR2 (germline): SGHRS, YFSETQ. This chain's CDR3 is CASSFGYPAEQFF. The CDR3 DNA sequence: TGCGCCAGCAGCTTCGGATATCCAGCTGAGCAGTTCTTC.

This chain connects TRBV12-3 or TRBV12-4 to TRBJ2-7, with TRBD2 identical over 7 bases. V dropped 3 bases and J dropped 3; count of bases not matched to a gene: 5. The CDR3 has 14 residues. The CDR3 nucleotides read TGTGCCAGCAGTTTCCGTGGGAGGGACTACGAGCAGTACTTC. Its translation is CASSFRGRDYEQYF.

Ten or more counts support this clonotype. The chain joins TRBV20-1 to TRBJ2-3, with TRBD1 matching 10 bases. The junction had 6 bases not matched to a gene; V was cut back by 5 bases and J by 4 bases. Germline V lookup: CDR1 DFQATT, CDR2 SNEGSKA (reference sequence). The CDR3 runs to 14 residues. CDR3 DNA: TGCAGTGCTGCAGACAGGGGGCGCGCAGATACGCAGTATTTT. Amino acid sequence: CSAADRGRADTQYF.

This clonotype has just a few counts. J is TRBJ2-2 and V is TRBV7-2; D ambiguous. The germline V gene encodes CDR1 SGHTA and CDR2 FQGNSA. Trimming left V 4 bases short and J 4 bases short, with 7 bases between. This CDR3 has 13 residues. Here the CDR3 DNA reads TGTGCCAGCAGCTCCGAGCCCACCGGGGAGCTGTTTTTT. Translation gives CASSSEPTGELFF.